This is a list of T cell receptor beta chains from one sample in a study of T cell responses to AZD1222 COVID-19 vaccine. The protocol was immunoSEQ multiplex PCR, while the TCRdb copy is restricted to in-frame clones and leaves out a portion. Of approximately 100,000 clones in the sample, roughly 87% are singletons; the top ten hold about 17%. This specimen consisted of peripheral blood, obtained on day 0 of AZD1222 vaccination. These receptors all stem from an adult in good health. Each CDR3 is given with its conserved first and last residue. Fields, in order: clone size, J gene, D gene, V gene, CDR3 protein, CDR3 DNA. A D gene is named only where the DNA matches it firmly. The size entry is marked missing in some rows and otherwise reads once, few, many or a size class.

>NA|TRBJ1-5|NA|TRBV30
CAWSRNSNQPQHF
TGTGCCTGGAGTAGAAATAGCAATCAGCCCCAGCATTTT
>NA|TRBJ2-2|NA|TRBV12-5
CASGLVERGRGTGELFF
TGTGCTAGTGGTTTGGTAGAAAGGGGTCGGGGCACCGGGGAGCTGTTTTTT
>NA|TRBJ1-6|NA|TRBV9
CASSVVARAGSPLHF
TGTGCCAGCAGCGTAGTTGCCAGGGCCGGGTCACCCCTCCACTTT
>NA|TRBJ1-5|TRBD1|TRBV23-1
CASSQLTGARGPQHF
TGCGCCAGCAGTCAATTGACAGGGGCGCGAGGGCCCCAGCATTTT
>NA|TRBJ1-4|TRBD1|TRBV28
CASSQGDTNEKLFF
TGTGCCAGCAGTCAGGGGGACACTAATGAAAAACTGTTTTTT
>NA|TRBJ2-5|NA|TRBV6-1
CASSDRERETQYF
TGTGCCAGCAGTGATAGGGAGCGGGAGACCCAGTACTTC
>NA|TRBJ2-7|TRBD2|TRBV5-1
CASSLSGSQRETYEQYF
TGCGCCAGCAGCTTGTCTGGGAGTCAGCGGGAAACCTACGAGCAGTACTTC
>once|TRBJ2-3|TRBD1|TRBV11-2
CASSLRQGYTDTQYF
TGTGCCAGCAGCCTCAGACAGGGGTACACAGATACGCAGTATTTT
>once|TRBJ1-6|NA|TRBV7-2
CASSLIGQRNSPLHF
TGTGCCAGCAGCTTAATTGGGCAGAGGAATTCACCCCTCCACTTT
>NA|TRBJ2-3|NA|TRBV27
CASSWIVGRASSTDTQYF
TGTGCCAGCAGTTGGATTGTGGGCAGGGCCTCTAGCACAGATACGCAGTATTTT
>NA|TRBJ1-5|NA|TRBV5-5
CASSLIPWEGQPQHF
TGTGCCAGCAGCTTAATCCCTTGGGAGGGTCAGCCCCAGCATTTT
>once|TRBJ2-5|TRBD1|TRBV6-5
CASSQGQGASRQYF
TGTGCCAGCAGTCAGGGACAGGGGGCGAGTCGCCAGTACTTC
>NA|TRBJ2-1|TRBD1|TRBV24-1
CATSDFTGGNEQFF
TGTGCCACCAGTGATTTTACAGGGGGCAATGAGCAGTTCTTC
>NA|TRBJ1-5|TRBD1|TRBV6-5
CASSWGQGADQPQHF
TGTGCCAGCAGCTGGGGGCAGGGGGCGGATCAGCCCCAGCATTTT
>few|TRBJ2-7|NA|TRBV29-1
CSVEGREYEQYF
TGCAGCGTTGAGGGCAGGGAATACGAGCAGTACTTC
>NA|TRBJ1-2|NA|TRBV7-9
CADGRALDGYTF
TGTGCCGATGGACGGGCGCTTGATGGCTACACCTTC
>NA|TRBJ1-6|TRBD1|TRBV6-5
CASSNGQGGSPLHF
TGTGCCAGCAGCAACGGACAGGGCGGGTCACCCCTCCACTTT
>NA|TRBJ2-7|TRBD2|TRBV5-1
CASSLSGAYEQYF
TGCGCCAGCAGCTTGAGCGGGGCCTACGAGCAGTACTTC
>NA|TRBJ2-5|TRBD1|TRBV6-5
CASTKGGSDQETQYF
TGTGCCAGCACCAAAGGGGGCTCTGACCAAGAGACCCAGTACTTC
>NA|TRBJ1-4|NA|TRBV10-3
CATKAGGGGNEKLFF
TGTGCCACCAAAGCCGGTGGGGGGGGCAATGAAAAACTGTTTTTT
>NA|TRBJ1-2|NA|TRBV29-1
CSSFVWGGNYGYTF
TGCAGCTCTTTTGTTTGGGGGGGGAACTATGGCTACACCTTC
>NA|TRBJ2-7|TRBD2|TRBV7-6
CASSYQNGVAGGAGYEQYF
TGTGCCAGCAGCTACCAGAACGGGGTAGCGGGAGGTGCAGGTTACGAGCAGTACTTC
>NA|TRBJ2-7|TRBD2|TRBV27
CASSSPTSGSRSYF
TGTGCCAGCAGTTCCCCTACTAGCGGGAGTCGATCCTACTTC
>NA|TRBJ1-1|NA|TRBV21-1
CASSKAGRGRRNTEAFF
TGTGCCAGCAGCAAAGCAGGGAGGGGGCGTCGGAACACTGAAGCTTTCTTT
>NA|TRBJ1-1|NA|TRBV27
CASSLGPWNTEAFF
TGTGCCAGCAGTTTGGGGCCTTGGAACACTGAAGCTTTCTTT
>NA|TRBJ2-5|TRBD2|TRBV27
CASSERGGRETQYF
TGTGCCAGCAGTGAACGGGGAGGGAGAGAGACCCAGTACTTC
>once|TRBJ1-1|NA|TRBV30
CAWSAPNTEAFF
TGTGCCTGGAGTGCCCCGAACACTGAAGCTTTCTTT
>NA|TRBJ2-3|NA|TRBV4-2
CASSSTVAGQADTQYF
TGTGCCAGCAGCTCGACCGTAGCGGGACAGGCAGATACGCAGTATTTT
>NA|TRBJ1-1|TRBD1|TRBV15
CATSPDRDRGGFREKNKAFF
TGTGCCACCAGTCCCGACCGGGACAGGGGAGGGTTCCGCGAAAAAAATAAAGCTTTCTTT